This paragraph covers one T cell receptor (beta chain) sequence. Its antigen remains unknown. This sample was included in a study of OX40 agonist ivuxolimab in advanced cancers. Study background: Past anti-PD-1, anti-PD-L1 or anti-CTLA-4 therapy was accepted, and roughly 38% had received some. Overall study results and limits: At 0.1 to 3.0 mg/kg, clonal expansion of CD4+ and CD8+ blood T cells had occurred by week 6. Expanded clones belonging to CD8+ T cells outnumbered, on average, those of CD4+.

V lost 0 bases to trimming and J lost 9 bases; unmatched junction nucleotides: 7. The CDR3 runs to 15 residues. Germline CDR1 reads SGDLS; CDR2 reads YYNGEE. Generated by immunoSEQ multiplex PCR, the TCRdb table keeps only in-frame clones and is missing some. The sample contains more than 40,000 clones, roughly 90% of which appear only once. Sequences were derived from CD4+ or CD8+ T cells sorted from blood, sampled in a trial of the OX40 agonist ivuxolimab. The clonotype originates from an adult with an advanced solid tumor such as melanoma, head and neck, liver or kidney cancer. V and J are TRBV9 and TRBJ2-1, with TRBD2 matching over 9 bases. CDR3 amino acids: CASSVEAGGGGEQFF. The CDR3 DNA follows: TGTGCCAGCAGCGTAGAAGCGGGGGGAGGTGGTGAGCAGTTCTTC.